This is a list of T cell receptor beta chains from one sample in a study of OX40 agonist ivuxolimab in advanced cancers. Data came from immunoSEQ multiplex PCR; TCRdb stores just in-frame clones and leaves some out. The sample lists about 67,000 clones, approximately 90% seen once, with 0.31% in the top ten. The sample in question was CD4+ or CD8+ T cells sorted from blood, obtained in a trial of the OX40 agonist ivuxolimab. The receptors were gathered from an adult with an advanced solid tumor such as melanoma, head and neck, liver or kidney cancer. Each CDR3 is given with its conserved first and last residue. The D gene is left open where the match is weak. Size values are once, few and many counts, or a class for expanded clones, and some rows have none.

D gene	clone size	J gene	V gene	CDR3 protein	CDR3 DNA
NA	NA	TRBJ1-1	TRBV11-3	CASSPIGGYYPEAFF	TGTGCCAGCAGCCCGATAGGGGGGTACTACCCTGAAGCTTTCTTT
TRBD2	NA	TRBJ2-7	TRBV4-2	CASSQDPRGSWEQYF	TGTGCCAGCAGCCAAGATCCTCGCGGGAGCTGGGAGCAGTACTTC
NA	few	TRBJ1-1	TRBV6-4	CASSEGRNTEAFF	TGTGCCAGCAGTGAGGGACGGAACACTGAAGCTTTCTTT
NA	NA	TRBJ1-1	TRBV4-2	CASSRGQPNTEAFF	TGTGCCAGCAGCCGTGGACAGCCGAACACTGAAGCTTTCTTT
NA	NA	TRBJ2-2	TRBV18	CASSPIVTGPHTGELFF	TGTGCCAGCTCACCAATTGTAACGGGACCCCACACCGGGGAGCTGTTTTTT
NA	NA	TRBJ1-3	TRBV30	CAWSVWPGSGNTIYF	TGTGCCTGGAGTGTATGGCCGGGATCTGGAAACACCATATATTTT
NA	NA	TRBJ2-7	TRBV5-5	CASSFFTTYEQYF	TGTGCCAGCAGCTTCTTTACCACCTACGAGCAGTACTTC
NA	NA	TRBJ2-6	TRBV7-3	CASSLQISGANVLTF	TGTGCCAGCAGCTTACAAATTTCTGGGGCCAACGTCCTGACTTTC
TRBD2	NA	TRBJ2-7	TRBV7-9	CASRASGTYEQYF	TGTGCCAGCAGGGCTAGCGGAACCTACGAGCAGTACTTC
TRBD1	NA	TRBJ1-4	TRBV28	CASTQRGTGAEKLFF	TGTGCCAGCACTCAACGAGGGACAGGGGCTGAAAAACTGTTTTTT
TRBD2	NA	TRBJ2-1	TRBV12-5	CASGSASGTSGILNEQFF	TGTGCTAGTGGTTCCGCCTCCGGGACTAGCGGGATTCTCAATGAGCAGTTCTTC
TRBD1	NA	TRBJ1-2	TRBV10-3	CAIGFPGQGGYGYTF	TGTGCCATCGGGTTTCCGGGACAGGGGGGCTATGGCTACACCTTC
TRBD2	NA	TRBJ2-1	TRBV10-1	CASSGVTSGRDYNEQFF	TGCGCCAGCAGTGGTGTGACTAGCGGGAGGGACTACAATGAGCAGTTCTTC
TRBD1	NA	TRBJ1-1	TRBV5-5	CASSLVVGTANTEAFF	TGTGCCAGCAGCTTGGTTGTCGGGACAGCGAACACTGAAGCTTTCTTT
NA	NA	TRBJ2-7	TRBV5-5	CASSPAGPYEQYF	TGTGCCAGCAGCCCCGCGGGGCCCTACGAGCAGTACTTC
NA	once	TRBJ2-7	TRBV5-1	CASSLREIGDEQYF	TGCGCCAGCAGCTTGCGGGAGATAGGCGACGAGCAGTACTTC
TRBD2	NA	TRBJ2-3	TRBV7-3	CASSPKSGDGDTQYF	TGTGCCAGCAGCCCTAAAAGCGGGGATGGAGATACGCAGTATTTT
NA	NA	TRBJ1-1	TRBV20-1	CSAGRGTEAFF	TGCAGTGCGGGACGGGGGACTGAAGCTTTCTTT
TRBD1	NA	TRBJ2-7	TRBV5-1	CASSRDRRYEQYF	TGCGCCAGCAGCCGGGACAGGCGCTACGAGCAGTACTTC
TRBD1	NA	TRBJ1-2	TRBV7-3	CASSRDRGEDGYTF	TGTGCCAGCAGCAGGGACAGGGGGGAAGATGGCTACACCTTC
TRBD1	once	TRBJ1-5	TRBV6-6	CASRPDRDSSYQPQHF	TGTGCCAGCAGGCCCGACCGGGACAGTAGTTATCAGCCCCAGCATTTT
NA	NA	TRBJ2-1	TRBV12-5	CASGSSGEQFF	TGTGCTAGTGGTTCCTCGGGGGAGCAGTTCTTC
NA	NA	TRBJ2-4	TRBV5-4	CASSLRVGAKNIQYF	TGTGCCAGCAGCTTGAGGGTGGGAGCCAAAAACATTCAGTACTTC
NA	NA	TRBJ2-3	TRBV5-1	CASSLDVGGGSTDTQYF	TGCGCCAGCAGCTTGGATGTTGGGGGCGGGAGCACAGATACGCAGTATTTT
NA	NA	TRBJ2-1	TRBV6-5	CASNPASSYNEQFF	TGTGCCAGCAATCCAGCGAGCTCCTACAATGAGCAGTTCTTC
TRBD2	NA	TRBJ2-3	TRBV28	CASSLLFRGLAGGGTDTQYF	TGTGCCAGCAGTTTATTATTTAGAGGACTAGCGGGAGGCGGCACAGATACGCAGTATTTT
NA	NA	TRBJ2-1	TRBV4-1	CASSPPGSNEQFF	TGCGCCAGCAGCCCCCCCGGATCAAATGAGCAGTTCTTC
TRBD2	NA	TRBJ2-1	TRBV7-9	CASSPRVSGIGNEQFF	TGTGCCAGCAGCCCCCGGGTAAGCGGGATTGGGAATGAGCAGTTCTTC
TRBD1	NA	TRBJ1-5	TRBV19	CASSIYRGRQPQHF	TGTGCCAGTAGTATTTACAGGGGCCGGCAGCCCCAGCATTTT
NA	NA	TRBJ2-1	TRBV5-1	CASSLVPYNEQFF	TGCGCCAGCAGCTTGGTCCCCTACAATGAGCAGTTCTTC
NA	NA	TRBJ1-5	TRBV7-2	CASSPSSNQPQHF	TGTGCCAGCAGCCCAAGTAGCAATCAGCCCCAGCATTTT
NA	few	TRBJ2-7	TRBV7-9	CASSSITGEQYF	TGTGCCAGCAGCTCCATAACGGGGGAGCAGTACTTC
TRBD1	NA	TRBJ1-2	TRBV6-5	CASSRTGLLGYTF	TGTGCCAGCAGCAGGACAGGGCTCCTGGGCTACACCTTC